This T cell receptor beta chain was identified during a study of shared clonotypes between healthy human individuals. Trimming left V 0 bases short and J 4 bases short, with 6 bases between. Germline loops: CDR1 GTSNPN, CDR2 SVGIG (reference sequence). The length of the CDR3 is 13 residues. Notes on the study in general: Clonotypes shared by all four donors outscored non-shared clonotypes in generation probability.

Method: immunoSEQ multiplex PCR; TCRdb's copy keeps in-frame clones and lacks some. The sample holds some 2.1 million clones, roughly 94% seen once. In the case of this clone: Its specificity is not known. Other DNA sequences within the sample encode an identical CDR3.

The clonotype comes from a man between 18 and 35 years old in good health. The gene calls are TRBV30 and TRBJ2-2; D is uncertain. Sequencing was performed on naive CD4+ T cells sorted from blood. Indicated subset: CD45RA+ positively selected. The CDR3 protein is CAWSVLGTGELFF. The CDR3 DNA is TGTGCCTGGAGTGTCCTTGGCACCGGGGAGCTGTTTTTT. The full variable domain, completed using reference TRBV30 and TRBJ2-2, is SQTIHQWPATLVQPVGSPLSLECTVEGTSNPNLYWYRQAAGRGLQLLFYSVGIGQISSEVPQNLSASRPQDRQFILSSKKLLLSDSGFYLCAWSVLGTGELFFGEGSRLTVL.